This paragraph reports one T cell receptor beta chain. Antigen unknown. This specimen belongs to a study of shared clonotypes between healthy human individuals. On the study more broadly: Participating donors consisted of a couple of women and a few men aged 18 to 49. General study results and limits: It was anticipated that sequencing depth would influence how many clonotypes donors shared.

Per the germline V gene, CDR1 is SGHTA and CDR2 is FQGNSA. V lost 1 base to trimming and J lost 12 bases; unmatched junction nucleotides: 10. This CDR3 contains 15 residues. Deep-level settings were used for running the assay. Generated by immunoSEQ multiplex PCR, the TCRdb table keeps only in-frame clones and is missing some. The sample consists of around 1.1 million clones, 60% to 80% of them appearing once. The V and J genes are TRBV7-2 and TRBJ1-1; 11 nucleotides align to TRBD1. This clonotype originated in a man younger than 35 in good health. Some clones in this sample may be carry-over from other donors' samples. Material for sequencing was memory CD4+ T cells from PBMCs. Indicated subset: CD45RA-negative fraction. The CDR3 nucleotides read TGTGCCAGCAGCTTAGATAGGCGGGACAGGGGGGAACCTTTCTTT. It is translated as CASSLDRRDRGEPFF.